This T cell receptor beta chain is from a study of beta chain features in type 1 diabetes. General study results and limits: Patients and controls would share equally any PCR tilt toward shorter templates.

Since all of the isolated RNA was reverse transcribed, expressed TCRB transcripts were what got sequenced. Assay used: immunoSEQ multiplex PCR; TCRdb lists only in-frame clones, some missing. The sample includes fewer than 150,000 clones, less than 8.5% of them seen just once. Comments on this clone: Its specificity is not known.

This TCR was sampled from a woman in her 30s in good health. The sequenced sample consisted of central memory CD4+ T cells from blood.

CDR3: CASSYVTGELFF. CDR3 bases: TGTGCCAGCAGTTATGTTACCGGGGAGCTGTTTTTT. V gene TRBV7-2 combines with J gene TRBJ2-2; unclear D gene. CDR3 size: 12 residues. Per the germline V gene, CDR1 is SGHTA and CDR2 is FQGNSA. V lost 6 bases, J lost 5 bases, and 7 bases lay in between.